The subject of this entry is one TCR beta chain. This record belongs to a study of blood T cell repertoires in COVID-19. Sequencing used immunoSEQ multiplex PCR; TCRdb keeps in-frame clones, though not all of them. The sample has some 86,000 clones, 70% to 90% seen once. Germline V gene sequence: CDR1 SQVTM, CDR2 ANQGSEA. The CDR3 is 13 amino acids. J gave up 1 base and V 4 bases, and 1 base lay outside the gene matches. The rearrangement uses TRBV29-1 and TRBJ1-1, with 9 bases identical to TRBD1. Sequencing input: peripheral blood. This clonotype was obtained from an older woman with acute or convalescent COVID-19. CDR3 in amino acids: CSVAQGANTEAFF. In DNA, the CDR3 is TGCAGCGTTGCACAGGGGGCGAACACTGAAGCTTTCTTT. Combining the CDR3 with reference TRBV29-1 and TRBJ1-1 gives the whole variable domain SAVISQKPSRDICQRGTSLTIQCQVDSQVTMMFWYRQQPGQSLTLIATANQGSEATYESGFVIDKFPISRPNLTFSTLTVSNMSPEDSSIYLCSVAQGANTEAFFGQGTRLTVV.